This TCR beta chain is from a study of CD8 T cells in Susac syndrome. General study points: Clonal expansion was present among Susac CD8+ cells. This expansion reached its peak in TEMRA cells and in active patients. More than 15 Susac-specific public clones were found in total CD8+ repertoires and five in CD8+ TEMRA repertoires.

Note on this clonotype: As yet, its antigen is unknown.

Reverse transcription used 0.5 to 1 ug RNA and random hexamers. In TCRdb, the immunoSEQ multiplex PCR reads were re-called with MiXCR into one record per CDR3 protein. The repertoire holds 120,000 or so distinct CDR3 sequences, about 93% seen once, with more than 0.25% in the top ten. This CDR3 region has 13 residues. V was trimmed by 2 bases and J by 13 bases, leaving 15 bases between them. Germline-derived CDR1 and CDR2 are SGHVS and FQNEAQ. The chain recombines TRBV7-8 with TRBJ2-1; D is unclear. The receptor comes from a human donor with Susac syndrome. What was sequenced was CD8+ T cells from PBMCs. In DNA form, the CDR3 reads TGTGCCAGCAGCTTAAAGGTAGCATCGGACCAGTTCTTC. Its translation: CASSLKVASDQFF.